This T cell receptor beta chain was identified in a study of T cells in Graves' hyperthyroidism and ophthalmopathy. RNA transcripts yielded amplified TCR beta CDR3 regions. Primed by the HTBI set, a first-round RT-PCR was run on the TCR CDR3. One entry per CDR3 protein, called by TCRdb with MiXCR from the multiplex PCR reads. The sample contains roughly 530,000 distinct CDR3 sequences, over 15% of which appear only once. Patients showing uncontrolled infection, other autoimmune disease, pregnancy or lactation were ineligible. The sample holds one count of this clonotype. This TCR came from a woman under 30 with Graves' ophthalmopathy. Material for sequencing was blood.

The CDR3 sequence is CSVDALNYGYTF. The CDR3, as DNA: TGCAGCGTTGATGCTCTAAACTATGGCTACACCTTC. The chain joins TRBV29-1 to TRBJ1-2; the D is unclear. CDR3 length: 12 residues. The V end was cut by 3 bases, the J end by 2 bases, with 7 bases between. Per the germline V gene, CDR1 is SQVTM and CDR2 is ANQGSEA.